Detailed here is one T cell receptor (beta chain). Its antigen is not identified. Assay used: immunoSEQ multiplex PCR; TCRdb lists only in-frame clones, some missing. The table lists about 55,000 clones, around 74% of them singletons. This specimen comes from a study of PD-L1 blockade in urothelial cancer. Study in general: Every 3 weeks, patients received intravenous atezolizumab 1,200 mg, beginning 2014. At 3 weeks after treatment start (second dose) and again at 6 weeks, blood was analyzed.

Germline V gives CDR1 SGHRS, CDR2 YFSETQ. The ends were cut back, 6 bases at V and 1 base at J, with 11 bases in the middle. The CDR3 contains 13 residues. The time point denotes: pretreatment peripheral blood. Between 1 and 8 samples per patient were obtained, pretreatment and on-treatment. Overall study results and limits: Clones that were tumor-associated expanded more in the blood of durable-benefit patients at 3 weeks.

The genes are TRBV5-1 and TRBJ2-7; weak D call: TRBD1 (5 bases). This clonotype originated in a man aged 70-80 years with urothelial cancer. The sequencing here drew on PBMCs, taken around atezolizumab (anti-PD-L1) treatment. Written as DNA, the CDR3 is TGCGCCAGCAATCAGGGTTCGTCCTACGAGCAGTACTTC. This codes for CASNQGSSYEQYF.